The next 24 T cell receptor beta chains were all read from a single sample in a study of T cells in Graves' hyperthyroidism and ophthalmopathy. RNA transcripts were the template for amplifying TCR beta CDR3 regions. The TCR CDR3 first-round RT-PCR relied on the HTBI primer set. TCRdb reanalysed the multiplex PCR reads using MiXCR and keeps one entry per CDR3 protein. The sample lists fewer than 350,000 distinct CDR3 sequences; about 20% were seen once. Source material: blood. All receptors come from a woman aged 45 to 65 with Graves' hyperthyroidism.

In its sample, this clonotype was seen a few times. Just one base apart from a much larger clone, this may be a read error. The chain couples TRBV12-3 or TRBV12-4 to TRBJ1-5; 10 positions match TRBD1. The CDR3 is 17 residues long. CDR3 amino acids: CASSLRQGAGSNQPRHF. CDR3 nucleotides: TGTGCCAGCAGTTTAAGACAGGGGGCAGGGAGCAATCAGCCCCGGCATTTT.

This clonotype was observed a few times. The chain has TRBV10-1 and TRBJ2-1, with D unresolved. The CDR3 has 14 residues. Germline V gene lookup returns CDR1 WNHNN and CDR2 SYGVQD (reference sequence). The ends were cut back, 8 bases at V and 5 bases at J, with 16 bases in the middle. For the CDR3, the DNA is TGCGCCAGCCAAGGGCAAGGGCTGAACAATGAGCAGTTCTTC. It specifies CASQGQGLNNEQFF.

This chain connects TRBV20-1 to TRBJ1-6; 9 bases map to TRBD1. There are 15 residues in the CDR3. J gave up 8 bases and V 4 bases, and 9 bases lay outside the gene matches. Germline CDR1 reads DFQATT; CDR2 reads SNEGSKA (reference sequence). Here the CDR3 DNA reads TGCAGTGCTACTCTTCTCCGGGACAGGGATTCACCCCTCCACTTT. This gives the protein CSATLLRDRDSPLHF.

This clonotype was observed many times. This sequence joins TRBV2 and TRBJ1-6; 9 nucleotides align to TRBD1. CDR3 length: 14 amino acids. Germline assignment: CDR1 SNHLY and CDR2 FYNNEI. With 6 bases clipped from V and 11 bases from J, the junction kept 8 bases outside the gene matches. This CDR3 reads CASSKDRGGTPLHF. The CDR3 DNA follows: TGTGCCAGCAGCAAGGACAGGGGAGGAACACCCCTCCACTTT.

This clonotype came up a few times. The gene calls are TRBV5-1 and TRBJ2-7, with 8 bases identical to TRBD1. CDR1 SGHRS and CDR2 YFSETQ come from the germline V gene. There are 16 residues in the CDR3. After removal of 4 bases from V and 5 bases from J, the junction contained 14 bases not matched to a gene. CDR3 residues: CASSPGRGRIYDEQYF. The CDR3 bases are TGCGCCAGCAGCCCGGGCAGGGGGCGTATTTACGACGAGCAGTACTTC.

The rearrangement joins TRBV2 to TRBJ1-6; no firm D call. The V gene's germline CDR1 is SNHLY and CDR2 FYNNEI. Trimming stripped 4 bases from V and 5 bases from J, with 3 bases between. The CDR3 has 12 residues. Here the CDR3 reads CASSAHNSPLHF. DNA of the CDR3: TGTGCCAGCAGTGCCCATAATTCACCCCTCCACTTT.

J is TRBJ1-2 and V is TRBV28; TRBD1 matches at 7 bases. The CDR3 loop spans 15 amino acids. The V and J ends lost 3 bases and 8 bases, in that order; junction bases with no gene match: 12. Germline V gene sequence: CDR1 MDHEN, CDR2 SYDVKM. The CDR3 region has the DNA TGTGCCAGCAGTTTCGGTCTGACAGGGAGGCAAGGCTACACCTTC. Amino acid sequence: CASSFGLTGRQGYTF.

Turning to this clonotype: A single base separates this from a much larger clone, so it may be a read error. This likely comes from a read error, as the CDR3 has no conserved phenylalanine or tryptophan at its end. This rearrangement joins TRBV12-3 or TRBV12-4 to TRBJ2-3; the D call may be TRBD1 or TRBD2 (6 bases each). The CDR3 has 15 residues. The V end lost 2 bases, the J end lost 4 bases, and 13 bases lay between the germline ends. DNA of the CDR3: TGTGCCAGCAGTTTATTGGGGGGCCCGCCAGATACGCAGTATTCT. Residues: CASSLLGGPPDTQYS.

This clonotype came up a few times. The rearrangement joins TRBV6-1 to TRBJ2-2, with D possibly TRBD2 on 6 matching bases. V gave up 2 bases and J gave up 4 bases, with 14 bases separating them. The CDR3 has 16 residues. Looked up from germline, CDR1 is MNHNS and CDR2 is SASEGT. The CDR3, as DNA: TGTGCCAGCAGTGAAACCGACTCGGGGGTCACCGGGGAGCTGTTTTTT. This codes for CASSETDSGVTGELFF.

The gene calls are TRBV12-3 or TRBV12-4 and TRBJ1-5; D unclear. The V gene lost 3 bases and the J gene lost 6 bases, with 12 bases spanning the gap. The CDR3 totals 14 residues. CDR3 amino acids: CASSLEYWGQPQHF. In DNA form, the CDR3 reads TGTGCCAGCAGTTTGGAATATTGGGGTCAGCCCCAGCATTTT.

Only a few counts were recorded for this clonotype. The chain employs TRBV5-1 and TRBJ1-1, with D unresolved. Trimming left V 0 bases short and J 7 bases short, with 10 bases between. The germline gives CDR1 SGHRS, CDR2 YFSETQ. This CDR3 spans 13 amino acids. CDR3 in amino acids: CASSLAGPGEAFF. CDR3 nucleotides: TGCGCCAGCAGCTTGGCTGGACCCGGTGAAGCTTTCTTT. Filled out from reference TRBV5-1 and TRBJ1-1, the complete variable domain reads KAGVTQTPRYLIKTRGQQVTLSCSPISGHRSVSWYQQTPGQGLQFLFEYFSETQRNKGNFPGRFSGRQFSNSRSEMNVSTLELGDSALYLCASSLAGPGEAFFGQGTRLTVV.

This clonotype was counted at least ten times. The chain has TRBV11-2 and TRBJ2-1; D is uncertain. Germline V gene sequence: CDR1 SGHAT, CDR2 FQNNGV. There are 13 residues in the CDR3. Trimming stripped 1 base from V and 7 bases from J, with 8 bases between. The chain's CDR3 is CASSLAFGNEQFF. CDR3 nucleotides: TGTGCCAGCAGCTTAGCGTTTGGGAATGAGCAGTTCTTC.

This clonotype was detected only a few times. The rearrangement joins TRBV3-1 to TRBJ2-7; 12 bases are a match to TRBD1. Trimming at V came to 1 base and at J to 5 bases, leaving 3 bases not matched to a gene. This CDR3 comprises 15 residues. Per germline, CDR1 LGHDT and CDR2 YNNKEL (reference sequence). CDR3 sequence: CASSQAGQGANEQYF. For the CDR3, the DNA is TGTGCCAGCAGCCAAGCGGGACAGGGGGCTAACGAGCAGTACTTC.

This clonotype was seen at least ten times. The rearrangement links TRBV5-1 to TRBJ2-1, with 7 positions matching TRBD2. The CDR3 covers 16 residues. V lost 2 bases to trimming and J lost 2 bases; unmatched junction nucleotides: 7. Germline CDR1 is SGHRS and CDR2 is YFSETQ. CDR3 in amino acids: CASSFRGSSTYNEQFF. The CDR3 nucleotides are TGCGCCAGCAGCTTCCGCGGGAGTTCGACCTACAATGAGCAGTTCTTC.

The genes are TRBV2 and TRBJ2-1; 7 nucleotides match TRBD1. This CDR3 is 13 amino acids long. After removal of 3 bases from V and 8 bases from J, the junction contained 4 bases not matched to a gene. Germline assignment: CDR1 SNHLY and CDR2 FYNNEI. The CDR3 protein is CASSERGHHEQFF. CDR3 coding DNA: TGTGCCAGCAGTGAGAGGGGGCACCATGAGCAGTTCTTC.

This clonotype was counted a single time. This may come from a read error, since a much larger clone is one base off. The chain couples TRBV5-1 to TRBJ2-1; TRBD2 is a possible D gene (7 bases). The CDR3 is 17 residues long. V was pared by 4 bases and J by 10 bases, with 27 bases between. Germline V gene sequence: CDR1 SGHRS, CDR2 YFSETQ. The CDR3 nucleotides read TGCGCCAGCAGCCCCGTCGCGGCGGGGGCGCCGGGGTACGAGCAGTTCTTC. Translation gives CASSPVAAGAPGYEQFF.

This clonotype appeared many times. The rearrangement joins TRBV11-1 to TRBJ2-2; 7 bases align to TRBD2. The CDR3 covers 16 residues. With V trimmed by 0 bases and J by 7 bases, 8 bases remained unmatched. Per the germline V gene, CDR1 is SGHAT and CDR2 is FQDESV (reference sequence). DNA for the CDR3: TGTGCCAGCAGCTTAGCGGGGCGGGAGATCGGCGGGGAGCTGTTTTTT. Protein: CASSLAGREIGGELFF.

This clonotype was found a few times. The chain has TRBV2 and TRBJ2-2, with TRBD1 matching over 10 bases. The CDR3 totals 15 residues. J was trimmed by 5 bases and V by 9 bases; bases with no gene match: 9. CDR1 is SNHLY and CDR2 is FYNNEI in the germline V gene. CDR3 DNA: TGTGCCAGTAGAACCGGGACAGGGGATACCGGGGAGCTGTTTTTT. Translation: CASRTGTGDTGELFF.

Of note for this clonotype: One junction end does not reproduce the germline sequence, and a read error may be involved. The J gene is TRBJ1-2, the V gene TRBV12-3 or TRBV12-4; possible D gene TRBD1, 5 bases. CDR3 length: 13 residues. CDR3 DNA: TGTGCCAGCAGTTTAATCAGGGACTATGGCTACGCCTTC. It codes for CASSLIRDYGYAF.

The genes are TRBV27 and TRBJ2-3; possibly TRBD1 for D (6 bases). This CDR3 contains 14 residues. Per the germline V gene, CDR1 is MNHEY and CDR2 is SMNVEV (reference sequence). Trimming cost V 3 bases and J 2 bases, with 9 bases left between them. The CDR3 protein is CASSFLGATDTQYF. In DNA, the CDR3 is TGTGCCAGCAGTTTCCTGGGGGCCACAGATACGCAGTATTTT.

This clonotype was seen at least ten times. The DNA for the CDR3 is TGTGCCAGCAGCAAGGGACAGGGTCTCCTCAATCAGCCCCAGCATTTT. This encodes CASSKGQGLLNQPQHF. The chain employs TRBV12-3 or TRBV12-4 and TRBJ1-5; 9 positions match TRBD1. The CDR3 is made up of 16 amino acids. Unmatched junction bases numbered 9, after V lost 6 bases and J lost 3 bases.

This clonotype was detected ten times or more. CDR3 DNA sequence: TGTGCCTGGGGGACAGCCCAAGAGACCCAGTACTTC. The encoded protein is CAWGTAQETQYF. This rearrangement joins TRBV30 to TRBJ2-5, with 7 positions matching TRBD1. The germline V gene has CDR1 GTSNPN and CDR2 SVGIG (reference sequence). V gave up 5 bases and J gave up 1 base; unmatched junction bases: 1. CDR3 length: 12 amino acids.

This clonotype was counted only a few times. The rearrangement links TRBV6-1 to TRBJ2-7; 7 bases fit TRBD1. Germline-derived CDR1 and CDR2 are MNHNS and SASEGT. V was pared by 10 bases and J by 0 bases, with 6 bases of the junction left unmatched. The length of the CDR3 is 13 residues. This CDR3 is CATGTDFSYEQYF. CDR3 sequence (DNA): TGTGCCACAGGGACAGACTTCTCCTACGAGCAGTACTTC.

This clonotype has just one count. The junction and the germline gene differ at one end; a read error may be behind it. V usage is TRBV6-1 and J usage is TRBJ1-2; TRBD1 might be the D (6 bases). There are 11 residues in the CDR3. CDR1 MNHNS and CDR2 SASEGT come from the germline V gene. For the CDR3, the DNA is TGTGCCTGCAGACAGGTCTATGGCTACACCTTC. As protein: CACRQVYGYTF.